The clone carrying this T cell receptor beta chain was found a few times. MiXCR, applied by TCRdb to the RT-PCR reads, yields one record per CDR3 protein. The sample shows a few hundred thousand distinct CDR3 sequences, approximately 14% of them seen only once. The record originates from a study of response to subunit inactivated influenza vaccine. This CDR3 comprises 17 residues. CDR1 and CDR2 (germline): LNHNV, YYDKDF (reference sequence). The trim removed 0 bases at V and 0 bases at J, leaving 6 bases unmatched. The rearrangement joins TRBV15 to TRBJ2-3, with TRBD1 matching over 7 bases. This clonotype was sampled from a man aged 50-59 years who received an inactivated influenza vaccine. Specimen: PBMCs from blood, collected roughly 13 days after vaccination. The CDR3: CATSRDRRQGSTDTQYF. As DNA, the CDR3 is TGTGCCACCAGCAGAGATCGACGACAGGGAAGCACAGATACGCAGTATTTT.